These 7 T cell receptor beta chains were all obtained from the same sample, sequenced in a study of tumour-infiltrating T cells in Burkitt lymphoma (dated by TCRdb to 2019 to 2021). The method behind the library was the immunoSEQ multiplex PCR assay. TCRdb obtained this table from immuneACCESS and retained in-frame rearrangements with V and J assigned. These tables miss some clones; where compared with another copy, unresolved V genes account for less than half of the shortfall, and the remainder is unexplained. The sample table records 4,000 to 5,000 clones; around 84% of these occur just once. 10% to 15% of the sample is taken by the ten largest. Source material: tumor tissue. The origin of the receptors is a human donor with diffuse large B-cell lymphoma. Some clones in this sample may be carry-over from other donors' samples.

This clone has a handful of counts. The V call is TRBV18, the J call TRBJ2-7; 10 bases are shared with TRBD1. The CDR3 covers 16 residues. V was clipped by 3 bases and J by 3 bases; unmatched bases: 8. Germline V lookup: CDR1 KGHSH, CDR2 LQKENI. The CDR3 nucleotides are TGTGCCAGCTCACCGGGACAGGGGATTGTGGGCTACGAGCAGTACTTC. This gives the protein CASSPGQGIVGYEQYF.

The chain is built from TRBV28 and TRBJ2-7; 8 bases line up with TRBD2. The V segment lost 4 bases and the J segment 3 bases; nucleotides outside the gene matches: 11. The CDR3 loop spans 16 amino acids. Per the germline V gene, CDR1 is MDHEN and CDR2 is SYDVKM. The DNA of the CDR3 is TGTGCCAGCAGTTCGCCCCGGGGGGGCCTCAGCTACGAGCAGTACTTC. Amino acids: CASSSPRGGLSYEQYF.

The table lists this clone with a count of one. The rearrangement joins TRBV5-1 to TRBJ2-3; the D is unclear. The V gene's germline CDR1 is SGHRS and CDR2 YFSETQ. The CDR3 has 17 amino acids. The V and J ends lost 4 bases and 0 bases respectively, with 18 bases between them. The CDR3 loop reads CASSTLPTQTSTDTQYF. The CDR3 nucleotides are TGCGCCAGCAGCACCCTCCCGACACAAACTAGCACAGATACGCAGTATTTT.

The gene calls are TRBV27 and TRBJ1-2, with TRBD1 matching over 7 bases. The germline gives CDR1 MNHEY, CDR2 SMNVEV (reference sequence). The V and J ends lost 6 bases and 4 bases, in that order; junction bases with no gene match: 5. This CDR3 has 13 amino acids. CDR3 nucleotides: TGTGCCAGCAGGCCGACAGGGAGCTATGGCTACACCTTC. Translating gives CASRPTGSYGYTF.

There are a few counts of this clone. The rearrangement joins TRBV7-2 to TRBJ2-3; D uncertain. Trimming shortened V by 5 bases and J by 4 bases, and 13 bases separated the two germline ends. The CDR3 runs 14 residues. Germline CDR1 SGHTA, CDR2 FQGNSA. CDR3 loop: CASSGGVAADTQYF. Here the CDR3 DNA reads TGTGCCAGCAGCGGTGGGGTAGCCGCAGATACGCAGTATTTT. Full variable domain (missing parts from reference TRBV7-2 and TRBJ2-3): GAGVSQSPSNKVTEKGKDVELRCDPISGHTALYWYRQSLGQGLEFLIYFQGNSAPDKSGLPSDRFSAERTGGSVSTLTIQRTQQEDSAVYLCASSGGVAADTQYFGPGTRLTVL.

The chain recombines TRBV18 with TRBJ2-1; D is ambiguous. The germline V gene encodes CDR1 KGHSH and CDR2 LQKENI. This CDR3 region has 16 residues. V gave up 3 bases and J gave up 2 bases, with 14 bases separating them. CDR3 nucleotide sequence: TGTGCCAGCTCACCGCCGTCGGCTCGGACCTACAATGAGCAGTTCTTC. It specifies CASSPPSARTYNEQFF.

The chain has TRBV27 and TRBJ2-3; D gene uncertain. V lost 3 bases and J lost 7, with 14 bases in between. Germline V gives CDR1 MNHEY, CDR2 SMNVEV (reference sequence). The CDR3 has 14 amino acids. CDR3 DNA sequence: TGTGCCAGCAGTTTCTCACGCAGGTCGAATACGCAGTATTTT. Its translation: CASSFSRRSNTQYF.